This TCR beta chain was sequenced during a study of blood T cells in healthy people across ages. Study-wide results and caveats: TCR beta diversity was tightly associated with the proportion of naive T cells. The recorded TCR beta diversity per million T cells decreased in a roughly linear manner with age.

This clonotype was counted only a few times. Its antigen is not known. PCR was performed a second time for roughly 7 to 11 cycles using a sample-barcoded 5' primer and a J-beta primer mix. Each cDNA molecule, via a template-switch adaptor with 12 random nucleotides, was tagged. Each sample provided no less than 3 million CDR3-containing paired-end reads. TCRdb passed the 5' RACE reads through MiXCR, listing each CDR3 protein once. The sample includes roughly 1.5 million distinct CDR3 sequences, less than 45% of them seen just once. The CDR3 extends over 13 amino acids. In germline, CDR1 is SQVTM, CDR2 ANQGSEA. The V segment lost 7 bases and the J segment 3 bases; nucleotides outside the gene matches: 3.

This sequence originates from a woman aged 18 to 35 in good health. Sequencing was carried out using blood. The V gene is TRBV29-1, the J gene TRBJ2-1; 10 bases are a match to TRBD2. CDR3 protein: CSGAGGHYNEQFF. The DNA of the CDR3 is TGCAGCGGAGCGGGGGGGCACTACAATGAGCAGTTCTTC.